These 31 T cell receptor beta chains were sequenced from one sample in a study of monozygotic twins with cystic fibrosis. Sequencing used immunoSEQ multiplex PCR; TCRdb keeps in-frame clones, though not all of them. Here the sample spans around 29,000 clones, 70% to 90% being singletons. The specimen was blood. The source of these receptors is a girl aged 2 to 10 with cystic fibrosis.

The rearrangement uses TRBV5-1 and TRBJ1-1, with 9 bases aligning to TRBD1. Germline lookup yields CDR1 SGHRS and CDR2 YFSETQ. The CDR3 has 15 residues. V lost 0 bases, J lost 4 bases, and 4 bases stayed unmatched. The CDR3 sequence: CASSLGDRAPTEAFF. The CDR3, as DNA: TGCGCCAGCAGCTTGGGGGACAGGGCTCCCACTGAAGCTTTCTTT.

The V and J genes are TRBV5-1 and TRBJ2-5, with TRBD2 as a possible D gene (6 bases). Looked up from germline, CDR1 is SGHRS and CDR2 is YFSETQ. V gave up 4 bases and J gave up 4 bases, with 14 bases separating them. The CDR3 sequence is 14 residues long. CDR3 DNA: TGCGCCAGCAGCCCGGAGGGCCTCCGAGAGACCCAGTACTTC. This encodes CASSPEGLRETQYF.

The chain carries TRBV27 and TRBJ1-2; D perhaps matches TRBD1 (6 bases). Germline CDR1 MNHEY, CDR2 SMNVEV (reference sequence). V was pared by 3 bases and J by 6 bases, with 8 bases between. This CDR3 has 12 amino acids. The CDR3 bases are TGTGCCAGCAGTTTGGCAGGGGATGGCTACACCTTC. Amino acid sequence: CASSLAGDGYTF.

The chain recombines TRBV19 with TRBJ2-1; D might be TRBD1 (5 bases). Germline V gene lookup returns CDR1 LNHDA and CDR2 SQIVND (reference sequence). Deletions cut 1 base from V and 9 bases from J, with 7 bases between. The CDR3 is 12 amino acids. Here the CDR3 reads CASSIGTTEQFF. In nucleotides, the CDR3 is TGTGCCAGTAGTATAGGGACAACTGAGCAGTTCTTC.

This clone was seen a few times. V is TRBV28 and J is TRBJ1-5; the D gene is possibly TRBD1 (5 bases). Germline CDR1 MDHEN, CDR2 SYDVKM. The CDR3 loop spans 14 amino acids. Between the trimmed V and J ends, which lost 7 bases and 0 bases, there was a span of 10 bases. The CDR3 DNA sequence: TGTGCCAGCATCTCAGGGTCTAGCAATCAGCCCCAGCATTTT. Its protein is CASISGSSNQPQHF. The complete variable domain, with remaining parts taken from reference TRBV28 and TRBJ1-5, reads DVKVTQSSRYLVKRTGEKVFLECVQDMDHENMFWYRQDPGLGLRLIYFSYDVKMKEKGDIPEGYSVSREKKERFSLILESASTNQTSMYLCASISGSSNQPQHFGDGTRLSIL.

The V and J genes are TRBV29-1 and TRBJ2-1; perhaps D is TRBD1 or TRBD2 (5 bases each). The V gene lost 4 bases and the J gene lost 15 bases, with 19 bases spanning the gap. This CDR3 region has 12 residues. CDR1 and CDR2 from the germline V gene are SQVTM and ANQGSEA. CDR3 coding DNA: TGCAGCGTTGCCCCTCGGGACGGGAAAGGGTTCTTC. This encodes CSVAPRDGKGFF.

This chain links TRBV18 with TRBJ2-3, with D possibly TRBD1 on 5 matching bases. The V gene lost 3 bases and the J gene lost 3 bases, with 10 bases spanning the gap. CDR3 length equals 14 residues. In germline, CDR1 is KGHSH, CDR2 LQKENI. CDR3 loop: CASSPKQGTDTQYF. Written as DNA, the CDR3 is TGTGCCAGCTCACCGAAGCAGGGAACAGATACGCAGTATTTT.

CDR3 region: CATGLTYEQYF. As DNA, the CDR3 is TGTGCCACCGGACTTACCTACGAGCAGTACTTC. The V and J genes are TRBV2 and TRBJ2-7; maybe TRBD2 (5 bases). Looked up from germline, CDR1 is SNHLY and CDR2 is FYNNEI. V shed 10 bases and J shed 2 bases, with 9 bases lying between them. This CDR3 has 11 amino acids.

This chain joins TRBV4-1 and TRBJ1-5; 7 bases fit TRBD1. Losses at the gene ends were 1 base for V and 6 bases for J; bases not matched to a gene: 6. In germline, CDR1 is MGHRA, CDR2 YSYEKL. The length of the CDR3 is 15 residues. The CDR3 DNA sequence: TGCGCCAGCAGCCAAGCGACAGGGTATAGTCAGCCCCAGCATTTT. This sequence encodes CASSQATGYSQPQHF.

V usage is TRBV10-3 and J usage is TRBJ2-7, with 8 bases aligning to TRBD2. The CDR3 has 16 amino acids. Germline loops: CDR1 ENHRY, CDR2 SYGVKD. V shed 4 bases and J 2 bases; nucleotides not matched to a gene: 10. The CDR3 spells CAISGGSGTNPYEQYF. CDR3 DNA: TGTGCCATCAGTGGGGGTAGCGGGACCAATCCCTACGAGCAGTACTTC.

The genes are TRBV29-1 and TRBJ1-1; D perhaps matches TRBD1 (6 bases). V was cut by 4 bases and J by 6 bases, with 18 bases left in between. Germline V gene data show CDR1 as SQVTM and CDR2 as ANQGSEA. CDR3 length: 14 residues. The CDR3 protein is CSVVRQGWLPEAFF. In nucleotides, the CDR3 is TGCAGCGTTGTCCGGCAGGGGTGGTTACCTGAAGCTTTCTTT.

This rearrangement joins TRBV9 to TRBJ1-5; tentative D call: TRBD1 (6 bases). The germline V and J ends were trimmed by 4 bases and 2 bases, with 13 bases remaining between them. The CDR3 is 15 amino acids. CDR1 and CDR2 (germline): SGDLS, YYNGEE. The CDR3 DNA follows: TGTGCCAGCAGCCATACAGGGCTGGGCAATCAGCCCCAGCATTTT. It yields the protein CASSHTGLGNQPQHF.

This chain uses TRBV6-6 with TRBJ1-1; TRBD1 agrees at 7 bases. Germline loops: CDR1 MNHNY, CDR2 SVGAGI (reference sequence). The junction had 11 bases not matched to a gene; V was cut back by 5 bases and J by 2 bases. This CDR3 is 16 amino acids long. Here the CDR3 reads CASSHYSTGSNTEAFF. The CDR3 DNA sequence: TGTGCCAGCAGTCACTACTCGACAGGGTCAAACACTGAAGCTTTCTTT.

J is TRBJ2-6 and V is TRBV5-1, with unresolved D. The CDR3 is made up of 14 amino acids. The V gene's germline CDR1 is SGHRS and CDR2 YFSETQ. V dropped 1 base and J dropped 2 bases, with 4 bases sitting between them. The CDR3, as DNA: TGCGCCAGCAGCTTGTCCACTGGGGCCAACGTCCTGACTTTC. Translation: CASSLSTGANVLTF. Using reference TRBV5-1 and TRBJ2-6 for the parts outside the CDR3, the full variable domain is KAGVTQTPRYLIKTRGQQVTLSCSPISGHRSVSWYQQTPGQGLQFLFEYFSETQRNKGNFPGRFSGRQFSNSRSEMNVSTLELGDSALYLCASSLSTGANVLTFGAGSRLTVL.

The V call is TRBV19, the J call TRBJ1-2; D ambiguous. The ends were cut back, 10 bases at V and 0 bases at J, with 15 bases in the middle. CDR1 LNHDA and CDR2 SQIVND come from the germline V gene (reference sequence). The CDR3 extends over 14 amino acids. The CDR3: CATKTGDTNYGYTF. The CDR3 DNA sequence: TGTGCCACAAAAACGGGAGATACTAACTATGGCTACACCTTC.

This clone was seen a handful of times. This chain uses TRBV19 with TRBJ1-6; no clear D. Germline CDR1 is LNHDA and CDR2 is SQIVND (reference sequence). This CDR3 spans 16 amino acids. Trimming removed 7 bases at V and 0 bases at J, with 13 bases between. DNA for the CDR3: TGTGCCAGTATGGAGGCAGTGAGCTCCTATAATTCACCCCTCCACTTT. Translation gives CASMEAVSSYNSPLHF.

The chain joins TRBV30 to TRBJ1-4; D is possibly TRBD1 (5 bases). Trimming removed 2 bases at V and 8 bases at J, with 24 bases between. The CDR3 is 17 residues long. Germline lookup yields CDR1 GTSNPN and CDR2 SVGIG (reference sequence). The CDR3 reads CAWSLSPGGGVGEKLFF. The CDR3 DNA sequence: TGTGCCTGGAGTCTCTCCCCGGGAGGAGGGGTTGGGGAAAAACTGTTTTTT.

V gene TRBV5-1 combines with J gene TRBJ2-1; 8 nucleotides match TRBD1. CDR3 size: 20 residues. Germline V gene lookup returns CDR1 SGHRS and CDR2 YFSETQ. Unmatched junction bases numbered 17, after V lost 0 bases and J lost 3 bases. This chain's CDR3 is CASSLAAGGANIRDYNEQFF. CDR3 coding DNA: TGCGCCAGCAGCTTGGCCGCAGGGGGCGCGAATATTAGAGACTACAATGAGCAGTTCTTC. The full variable domain, its missing parts supplied by reference TRBV5-1 and TRBJ2-1, is KAGVTQTPRYLIKTRGQQVTLSCSPISGHRSVSWYQQTPGQGLQFLFEYFSETQRNKGNFPGRFSGRQFSNSRSEMNVSTLELGDSALYLCASSLAAGGANIRDYNEQFFGPGTRLTVL.

The chain has TRBV5-6 and TRBJ2-1; possibly TRBD1 or TRBD2 for D (5 bases each). Germline V CDR1 and CDR2: SGHDT, YYEEEE. The CDR3 covers 19 residues. The germline V and J ends were trimmed by 4 bases and 4 bases, with 27 bases remaining between them. Here the CDR3 reads CASSLGVVSGGSFYNEQFF. In DNA, the CDR3 is TGTGCCAGCAGCCTGGGGGTCGTTTCGGGCGGTAGCTTTTACAATGAGCAGTTCTTC.

The CDR3 reads CASRTGLFGGYTF. CDR3 sequence (DNA): TGTGCCAGCAGGACAGGCCTTTTCGGCGGCTACACCTTC. The chain combines TRBV6-1 with TRBJ1-2; a possible D gene is TRBD1 (6 bases). The CDR3 covers 13 residues. Germline V gene data show CDR1 as MNHNS and CDR2 as SASEGT. V gave up 6 bases and J gave up 8 bases, with 16 bases separating them.

This clone turned up a few times. This rearrangement joins TRBV7-9 to TRBJ1-4; D may be TRBD1 (6 bases). V lost 1 base, J lost 7 bases, and 10 bases lay in between. Germline CDR1 reads SEHNR; CDR2 reads FQNEAQ (reference sequence). The CDR3 is 14 residues long. This chain's CDR3 is CASSLDRVGEKLFF. DNA for the CDR3: TGTGCCAGCAGCTTAGACAGGGTTGGTGAAAAACTGTTTTTT.

The chain recombines TRBV2 with TRBJ1-5; TRBD1 aligns across 8 bases. The V gene end was trimmed by 1 base and the J gene end by 5 bases; junction bases not matched to a gene: 19. This CDR3 comprises 20 residues. From germline, CDR1 is SNHLY and CDR2 FYNNEI. The CDR3 region has the DNA TGTGCCAGCAGTGAAGATGGGATATTCGGACAGGGTGGCTTTTATCAGCCCCAGCATTTT. This sequence encodes CASSEDGIFGQGGFYQPQHF.

This clone was picked up a small number of times. The chain recombines TRBV10-1 with TRBJ2-7; TRBD1 might be the D (6 bases). The CDR3 runs 13 residues. Germline assignment: CDR1 WNHNN and CDR2 SYGVQD (reference sequence). V gave up 4 bases and J gave up 7 bases, with 14 bases separating them. For the CDR3, the DNA is TGCGCCAGCAGTGGACGGACAGAAAGGGAGCAGTACTTC. As protein: CASSGRTEREQYF.

The chain has TRBV6-4 and TRBJ2-7; tentatively, D is TRBD1 (5 bases). Germline CDR1 and CDR2: MRHNA and SNTAGT. V was pared by 4 bases and J by 5 bases, with 18 bases between. The CDR3 covers 15 residues. CDR3 coding DNA: TGTGCCAGCAGTGCCTCCAAGGCAGGGTTCGACGAGCAGTACTTC. Translation: CASSASKAGFDEQYF.

In its sample, this clone was seen once. The chain combines TRBV14 with TRBJ1-1; D possibly corresponds to TRBD1 (5 bases). V shed 2 bases and J shed 0 bases, with 10 bases lying between them. The CDR3 runs 15 residues. CDR1 and CDR2 (germline): SGHDN, FVKESK. The CDR3 reads CASSQFQGLNTEAFF. The CDR3 region has the DNA TGTGCCAGCAGCCAATTCCAGGGTTTGAACACTGAAGCTTTCTTT.

This chain joins TRBV5-6 and TRBJ2-5; D is uncertain. CDR3 length: 14 residues. The germline gives CDR1 SGHDT, CDR2 YYEEEE. V was trimmed by 0 bases and J by 2 bases, leaving 8 bases between them. The CDR3 loop is CASSLVPRQETQYF. The CDR3 region has the DNA TGTGCCAGCAGCTTGGTTCCAAGACAAGAGACCCAGTACTTC.

The V and J genes are TRBV30 and TRBJ1-1; weak D call: TRBD1 (5 bases). The CDR3 length is 13 residues. V was clipped by 0 bases and J by 4 bases, with 9 bases between them. Germline V gives CDR1 GTSNPN, CDR2 SVGIG (reference sequence). The CDR3: CAWSVIGGTEAFF. The CDR3 DNA sequence: TGTGCCTGGAGTGTAATCGGGGGCACTGAAGCTTTCTTT. Using reference TRBV30 and TRBJ1-1 for the parts outside the CDR3, the full variable domain is SQTIHQWPATLVQPVGSPLSLECTVEGTSNPNLYWYRQAAGRGLQLLFYSVGIGQISSEVPQNLSASRPQDRQFILSSKKLLLSDSGFYLCAWSVIGGTEAFFGQGTRLTVV.

The chain uses TRBV2 and TRBJ1-2; D may be TRBD1 (5 bases). Per germline, CDR1 SNHLY and CDR2 FYNNEI. V was shortened by 9 bases and J by 6 bases, with 11 bases between the two germline ends. The CDR3 loop spans 11 amino acids. CDR3 residues: CARSQGDGYTF. CDR3 coding DNA: TGTGCCAGAAGCCAAGGGGATGGCTACACCTTC.

This rearrangement joins TRBV28 to TRBJ1-2; D possibly corresponds to TRBD1 (5 bases). CDR3 length: 14 residues. Germline CDR1 and CDR2: MDHEN and SYDVKM. With 7 bases removed from V and 6 bases from J, the gap between germline ends came to 18 bases. As DNA, the CDR3 is TGTGCCAGCACCCAAACGGGGGGGTGGGATGGCTACACCTTC. It encodes CASTQTGGWDGYTF.

This chain uses TRBV19 with TRBJ1-1; TRBD1 aligns across 7 bases. With 8 bases clipped from V and 4 bases from J, the junction kept 13 bases outside the gene matches. The CDR3 sequence is 15 residues long. Germline-derived CDR1 and CDR2 are LNHDA and SQIVND (reference sequence). CDR3 coding DNA: TGTGCCAGTCTAGTATCTGCAGGGGGAAGCACTGAAGCTTTCTTT. Residues: CASLVSAGGSTEAFF.

V is TRBV27 and J is TRBJ2-1; D not resolved. The CDR3 runs to 12 residues. V lost 6 bases to trimming and J lost 9 bases, with 12 bases between them. Per germline, CDR1 MNHEY and CDR2 SMNVEV (reference sequence). The CDR3 nucleotides are TGTGCCAGCAGCCCTCCGTCCCCTGAGCAGTTCTTC. This sequence encodes CASSPPSPEQFF.